Each of the 21 T cell receptor beta chains below was sequenced from the same sample in a study of blood T cell repertoires in COVID-19. Produced via immunoSEQ multiplex PCR; TCRdb's table is partial and in-frame only. The sample contains 18,000 or so clones, over 75% of which appear only once. Sequencing was performed on peripheral blood. These receptors originate from a man aged 40-50 years with active or convalescent COVID-19.

This clone was observed once. V gene TRBV3-1 (or the pseudogene TRBV3-2) combines with J gene TRBJ1-6; the D is unclear. CDR3 size: 13 residues. The germline V gene has CDR1 LGHDT and CDR2 YNNKEL (reference sequence). Trimming pared 4 bases from V and 9 bases from J, leaving 10 bases between. This chain's CDR3 is CASSPLSFSPLHF. The CDR3 DNA reads TGTGCCAGCAGCCCCCTTAGTTTTTCACCCCTCCACTTT.

The V and J genes are TRBV19 and TRBJ1-2; 7 bases line up with TRBD1. The length of the CDR3 is 15 residues. The germline V gene encodes CDR1 LNHDA and CDR2 SQIVND (reference sequence). Trimming cost V 11 bases and J 8 bases; bases outside gene matches: 20. The CDR3 sequence: CACRWDSRKGGGYTF. The CDR3 coding sequence is TGTGCCTGTCGTTGGGACAGCCGGAAAGGCGGCGGCTACACCTTC.

The chain recombines TRBV4-1 with TRBJ2-7, with D possibly matching TRBD2 (6 bases). V was trimmed by 1 base and J by 4 bases, leaving 14 bases between them. This CDR3 has 15 residues. CDR1 and CDR2 (germline): MGHRA, YSYEKL. This chain's CDR3 is CASSQGPGVGYEQYF. The CDR3 bases are TGCGCCAGCAGCCAAGGACCGGGGGTGGGGTACGAGCAGTACTTC.

V is TRBV4-2 and J is TRBJ1-5; 7 bases line up with TRBD1. There are 17 residues in the CDR3. Trimming removed 1 base from V and 5 bases from J; junction bases left unmatched: 11. The germline gives CDR1 LGHNA, CDR2 YNFKEQ. CDR3 nucleotide sequence: TGTGCCAGCAGCCAAGGCCCCGTACAGGGGTCAGATCAGCCCCAGCATTTT. Residues: CASSQGPVQGSDQPQHF.

The chain has TRBV11-2 and TRBJ2-2; 7 bases match TRBD2. This CDR3 is 17 amino acids long. Germline V gene data show CDR1 as SGHAT and CDR2 as FQNNGV. V shed 2 bases and J 0 bases; nucleotides not matched to a gene: 6. In nucleotides, the CDR3 is TGTGCCAGCAGCTTATTGCGTGCGGGGGCGAACACCGGGGAGCTGTTTTTT. It encodes CASSLLRAGANTGELFF.

The V and J genes are TRBV6-2 or TRBV6-3 and TRBJ1-1, with D possibly matching TRBD1 (6 bases). V was trimmed by 2 bases and J by 5 bases, leaving 9 bases between them. Germline CDR1 reads MNHEY; CDR2 reads SVGEGT. The CDR3 has 13 amino acids. The CDR3 reads CASSYIGQTEAFF. CDR3 DNA: TGTGCCAGCAGTTACATCGGACAGACTGAAGCTTTCTTT.

The chain couples TRBV6-6 to TRBJ2-7; D uncertain. Germline V CDR1 and CDR2: MNHNY, SVGAGI (reference sequence). V shed 1 base and J shed 1 base, with 5 bases lying between them. This CDR3 has 13 amino acids. The CDR3 sequence: CASSYFASYEQYF. CDR3 bases: TGTGCCAGCAGTTACTTTGCGTCCTACGAGCAGTACTTC.

The CDR3 region has the DNA TGTGCCAGCAGTTCTCCCGGCACAGATACGCAGTATTTT. This encodes CASSSPGTDTQYF. V gene TRBV6-5 combines with J gene TRBJ2-3; D uncertain. The CDR3 length is 13 residues. V lost 4 bases and J lost 1, with 6 bases in between. From germline, CDR1 is MNHEY and CDR2 SVGAGI.

This chain uses TRBV30 with TRBJ2-7; the match to TRBD1 covers 10 bases. J gave up 3 bases and V 6 bases, and 8 bases lay outside the gene matches. The V gene's germline CDR1 is GTSNPN and CDR2 SVGIG (reference sequence). This CDR3 region has 14 residues. In DNA form, the CDR3 reads TGTGCCTGCATGGGGGGGGACAGGGGCTACGAGCAGTACTTC. It encodes CACMGGDRGYEQYF.

The chain joins TRBV5-6 to TRBJ2-7; 7 bases align to TRBD1. The ends lost 2 bases at V and 4 bases at J; junction bases unmatched: 12. The CDR3 length is 16 residues. CDR1 and CDR2 from the germline V gene are SGHDT and YYEEEE. The CDR3 sequence is CASSFAGTASGYEQYF. The CDR3 DNA is TGTGCCAGCAGCTTTGCCGGGACAGCAAGCGGATACGAGCAGTACTTC.

V usage is TRBV2 and J usage is TRBJ1-2; 8 positions agree with TRBD1. Germline V lookup: CDR1 SNHLY, CDR2 FYNNEI. V gave up 6 bases and J gave up 6 bases; unmatched junction bases: 15. CDR3 length equals 16 residues. The CDR3 here is CASRSTGDPSTDGYTF. In DNA form, the CDR3 reads TGTGCCAGCAGGTCGACAGGGGATCCGTCTACGGATGGCTACACCTTC. Full variable domain (missing parts from reference TRBV2 and TRBJ1-2): EPEVTQTPSHQVTQMGQEVILRCVPISNHLYFYWYRQILGQKVEFLVSFYNNEISEKSEIFDDQFSVERPDGSNFTLKIRSTKLEDSAMYFCASRSTGDPSTDGYTFGSGTRLTVV.

V usage is TRBV28 and J usage is TRBJ2-1; the match to TRBD2 covers 15 bases. Germline-derived CDR1 and CDR2 are MDHEN and SYDVKM. The CDR3 has 17 amino acids. V shed 5 bases and J 7 bases; nucleotides not matched to a gene: 9. This CDR3 is CASSRSGLAGGHNEQFF. The DNA of the CDR3 is TGTGCCAGCAGTCGGTCCGGACTAGCGGGGGGGCATAATGAGCAGTTCTTC.

This clone is classed as medium-sized. The chain carries TRBV7-8 and TRBJ2-3; possibly TRBD1 for D (5 bases). Looked up from germline, CDR1 is SGHVS and CDR2 is FQNEAQ. This CDR3 spans 15 amino acids. The ends were cut back, 2 bases at V and 5 bases at J, with 14 bases in the middle. In DNA form, the CDR3 reads TGTGCCAGCAGCTTAATATTAGGGGTAGGAGATACGCAGTATTTT. As protein: CASSLILGVGDTQYF. The variable domain in full, with the rest retrieved from reference TRBV7-8 and TRBJ2-3, is GAGVSQSPRYKVAKRGQDVALRCDPISGHVSLFWYQQALGQGPEFLTYFQNEAQLDKSGLPSDRFFAERPEGSVSTLKIQRTQQEDSAVYLCASSLILGVGDTQYFGPGTRLTVL.

The chain joins TRBV7-9 to TRBJ1-2; 7 bases fit TRBD1. Germline-derived CDR1 and CDR2 are SEHNR and FQNEAQ (reference sequence). With V trimmed by 6 bases and J by 4 bases, 8 bases remained unmatched. The CDR3 runs to 14 residues. The DNA for the CDR3 is TGTGCCAGCAGTCCCTCCGGACAGGTCTATGGCTACACCTTC. As protein: CASSPSGQVYGYTF.

A few counts support this clone. The CDR3 DNA follows: TGTGCCAGCAGCTTGGACGGCAGGGAGGAGTTCTTC. It translates to CASSLDGREEFF. This rearrangement joins TRBV5-4 to TRBJ2-1, with D maybe TRBD2 (6 bases). Germline values: CDR1 SGHNT, CDR2 YYREEE (reference sequence). Trimming pared 0 bases from V and 14 bases from J, leaving 12 bases between. The length of the CDR3 is 12 residues.

This chain joins TRBV19 and TRBJ1-5; TRBD1 might be the D (5 bases). The CDR3 has 15 amino acids. The germline gives CDR1 LNHDA, CDR2 SQIVND (reference sequence). The V gene lost 10 bases and the J gene lost 3 bases, with 19 bases spanning the gap. CDR3 DNA: TGTGCCACACAGGTCGGGGGTCGGATCAATCAGCCCCAGCATTTT. Protein sequence: CATQVGGRINQPQHF.

This rearrangement joins TRBV30 to TRBJ1-5, with TRBD1 as a possible D gene (5 bases). The CDR3 spans 13 residues. The germline V gene has CDR1 GTSNPN and CDR2 SVGIG (reference sequence). V was clipped by 5 bases and J by 5 bases, with 13 bases between them. Written as DNA, the CDR3 is TGTGCCTGGGCGGCAGGGAGGGATCAGCCCCAGCATTTT. Translation: CAWAAGRDQPQHF.

The CDR3 bases are TGTGCCAGCAGTTATGAGGGTCAGCCCCAGCATTTT. Translated: CASSYEGQPQHF. V gene TRBV6-6 combines with J gene TRBJ1-5; no firm D call. V was pared by 3 bases and J by 6 bases, with 6 bases between. This CDR3 is built from 12 residues. Germline V gene lookup returns CDR1 MNHNY and CDR2 SVGAGI (reference sequence).

The CDR3 reads CASSLDLGGWETQYF. The CDR3, as DNA: TGTGCCAGCAGCTTAGATCTGGGGGGTTGGGAGACCCAGTACTTC. The chain employs TRBV7-7 and TRBJ2-5; possible D gene TRBD2, 6 bases. This CDR3 has 15 amino acids. CDR1 is SSHAT and CDR2 is FNYEAQ in the germline V gene (reference sequence). Between the trimmed V and J ends, which lost 1 base and 5 bases, there was a span of 14 bases.

The chain carries TRBV7-3 and TRBJ2-3; D is perhaps TRBD2 (6 bases). CDR3 length: 13 residues. Germline CDR1 reads SGHTA; CDR2 reads FQGTGA. The V end lost 7 bases, the J end lost 0 bases, and 8 bases lay between the germline ends. As DNA, the CDR3 is TGTGCCAGCAAGGCGGGGAGCACAGATACGCAGTATTTT. This encodes CASKAGSTDTQYF.

This clone is a singleton in its sample. The chain is built from TRBV28 and TRBJ2-7; a possible D gene is TRBD2 (6 bases). The CDR3 contains 14 residues. Trimming pared 7 bases from V and 7 bases from J, leaving 20 bases between. The germline V gene has CDR1 MDHEN and CDR2 SYDVKM. CDR3 protein: CASMNKRVLGEQYF. In nucleotides, the CDR3 is TGTGCCAGCATGAATAAGCGGGTTTTGGGGGAGCAGTACTTC.